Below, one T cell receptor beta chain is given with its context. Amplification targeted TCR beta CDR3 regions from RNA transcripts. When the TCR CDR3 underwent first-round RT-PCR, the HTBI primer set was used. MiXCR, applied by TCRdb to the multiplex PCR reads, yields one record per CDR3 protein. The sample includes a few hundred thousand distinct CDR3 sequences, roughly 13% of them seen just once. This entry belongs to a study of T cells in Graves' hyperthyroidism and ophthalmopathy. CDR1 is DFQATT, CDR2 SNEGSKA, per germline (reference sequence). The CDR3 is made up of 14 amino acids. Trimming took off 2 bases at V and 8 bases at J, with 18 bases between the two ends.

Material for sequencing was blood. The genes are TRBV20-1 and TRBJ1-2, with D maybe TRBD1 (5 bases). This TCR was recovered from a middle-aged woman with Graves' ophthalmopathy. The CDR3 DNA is TGCAGTGCTAGAACCGGGACCGAAAATCTAGGCTACACCTTC. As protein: CSARTGTENLGYTF.